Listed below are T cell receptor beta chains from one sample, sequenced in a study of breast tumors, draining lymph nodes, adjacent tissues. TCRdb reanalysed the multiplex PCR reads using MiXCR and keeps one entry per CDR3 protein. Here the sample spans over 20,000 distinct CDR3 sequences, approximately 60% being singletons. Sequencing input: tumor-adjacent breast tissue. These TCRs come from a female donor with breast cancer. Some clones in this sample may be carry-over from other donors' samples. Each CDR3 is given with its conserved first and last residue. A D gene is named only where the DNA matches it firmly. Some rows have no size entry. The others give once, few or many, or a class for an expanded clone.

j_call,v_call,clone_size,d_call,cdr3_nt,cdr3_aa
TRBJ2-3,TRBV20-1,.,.,TGCAGTGCTGACAGGACAGACACAGATACGCAGTATTTT,CSADRTDTDTQYF
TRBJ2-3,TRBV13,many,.,TGTGCCAGCAGCTTAGGCCGCGGCAGAGGCACAGATACGCAGTATTTT,CASSLGRGRGTDTQYF
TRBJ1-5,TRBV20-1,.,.,TGCAGTGCTGCGACTTATAGCAATCAGCCCCAGCATTTT,CSAATYSNQPQHF
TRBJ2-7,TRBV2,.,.,TGTGCCAGCAGCACCGGGCGGGATACCTACGAGCAGCACTTC,CASSTGRDTYEQHF
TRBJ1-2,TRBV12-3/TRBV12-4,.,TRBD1,TGTGCCAGCAGTCTGAGGACAGGCGATAACTATGGCTACACCTTC,CASSLRTGDNYGYTF
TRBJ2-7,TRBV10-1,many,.,TGCGCCAGCAGTGATACGGGAGCGGCCTCCTACGAGCAGTACTTC,CASSDTGAASYEQYF
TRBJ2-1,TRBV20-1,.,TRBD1,TGCAGTGCTAGAGGGACAGGGGGCGTCTCCTACAATGAGCAGTTCTTC,CSARGTGGVSYNEQFF
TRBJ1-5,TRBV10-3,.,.,TGTGCCATCAGTGAGTCTAAGGGTAGCAATCAGCCCCAGCATTTT,CAISESKGSNQPQHF
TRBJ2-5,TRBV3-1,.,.,TGTGCCAGCAGCCTGCGACGTAGCCAAGAGACCCAGTACTTC,CASSLRRSQETQYF
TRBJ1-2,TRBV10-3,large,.,TGTGCCATCAGTGGGGGCCAGGGCTCTCCCTATGGCTACACCTTC,CAISGGQGSPYGYTF
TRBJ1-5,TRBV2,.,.,TGTGCCAGCAGTGGCAGGGTAGCAAATCAGCCCCAGCATTTT,CASSGRVANQPQHF
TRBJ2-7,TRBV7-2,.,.,TGTGCCAGCAGCTCAACGATGGGGGAGCAGTACTTC,CASSSTMGEQYF
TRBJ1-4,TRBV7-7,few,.,TGTGCCAGCAGCTTAGAGTCCACCTCAACTAATGAAAAACTGTTTTTT,CASSLESTSTNEKLFF
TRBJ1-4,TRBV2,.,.,TGTGCCAGCGGGGACGGAAATGAAAAACTGTTTTTT,CASGDGNEKLFF
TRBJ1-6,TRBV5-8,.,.,TGTGCCAGCAGCCACGAGGCTGCCTATAATTCACCCCTCCACTTT,CASSHEAAYNSPLHF
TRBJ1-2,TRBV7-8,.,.,TGTGCCAGCAGCTTAGGAGGAACTAACTATGGCTACACCTTC,CASSLGGTNYGYTF
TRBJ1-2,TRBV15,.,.,TGTGCCACCAGCAGAGACGGTTGGAACTATGGCTACACCTTC,CATSRDGWNYGYTF
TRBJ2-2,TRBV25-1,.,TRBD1,TGTGCCAGCAGTGGGCTGACAGGGGATCGCACCGGGGAGCTGTTTTTT,CASSGLTGDRTGELFF
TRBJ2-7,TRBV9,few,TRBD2,TGTGCCAGCAGCGGGGGACTAGCGGGGGGCTCCTACGAGCAGTACTTC,CASSGGLAGGSYEQYF
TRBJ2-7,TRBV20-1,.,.,TGCAGTGCCACAACATACGATTGGGGGCAGTACTTC,CSATTYDWGQYF
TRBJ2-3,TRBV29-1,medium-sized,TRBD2,TGCAGCGTTGTCCTTTACCTGACTAGCTCGAGCACAGATACGCAGTATTTT,CSVVLYLTSSSTDTQYF
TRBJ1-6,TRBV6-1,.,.,TGTGCCAGCAGTCAAACTACCCCGGCTAATTCACCCCTCCACTTT,CASSQTTPANSPLHF
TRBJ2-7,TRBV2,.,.,TGTGCCAGCAGTGAAGCGCATTTCGAGCAGTACTTC,CASSEAHFEQYF
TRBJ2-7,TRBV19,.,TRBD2,TGTGCCAGTAGTGACATCGGCCTAGCGGGAAACTACGAGCAGTACTTC,CASSDIGLAGNYEQYF
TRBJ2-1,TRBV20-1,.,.,TGCAGTGTTGAACAGGGGGGGCCTAACAATGAGCAGTTCTTC,CSVEQGGPNNEQFF
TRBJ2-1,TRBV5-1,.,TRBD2,TGCGCCAGCAGCCCCTCTAGCGGGGGGGCCACCTACAATGAGCAGTTCTTC,CASSPSSGGATYNEQFF
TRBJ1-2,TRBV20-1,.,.,TGCAGTGCTTTTGAGGATTCGCTTGGAGGCTACACCTTC,CSAFEDSLGGYTF
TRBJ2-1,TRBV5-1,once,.,TGCGCCAGCAGCTTGGGACAGGTTGGAAATGAGCAGTTCTTC,CASSLGQVGNEQFF
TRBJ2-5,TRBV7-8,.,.,TGTGCCAGCAGCTTAGTTAGGACAGGAGGGCAGACCCAGTACTTC,CASSLVRTGGQTQYF
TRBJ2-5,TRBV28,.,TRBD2,TGTGCCAGCAGTTTTAGTACCGGGAGGTACCAAGAGACCCAGTACTTC,CASSFSTGRYQETQYF
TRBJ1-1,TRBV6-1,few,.,TGTGCCAGCAGTGACAGAGCGAACACTGAAGCTTTCTTT,CASSDRANTEAFF
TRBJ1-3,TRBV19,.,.,TGTGCCAGTAGCCGGTGGGGGCACCTATCTGGAAACACCATATATTTT,CASSRWGHLSGNTIYF